This T cell receptor beta chain originates from a study of cytomegalovirus exposure and HLA in healthy donors. The study, taken as a whole, reports: Prediction of most subjects' HLA-A and HLA-B alleles by TCR beta sequences was reportedly accurate. Later analysis showed most CMV-associated TCR beta chains appearing HLA-restricted. The study labeled 150 or so TCR beta chains cytomegalovirus-associated.

In the PCR, 60 Vbeta and 13 Jbeta primers were used. The protocol was immunoSEQ multiplex PCR, while the TCRdb copy is restricted to in-frame clones and leaves out a portion. In the table there are 150,000 to 200,000 clones, under 85% of which are singletons. About this clone: No antigen is known for it.

Material for sequencing was PBMCs. The sequence was obtained from a woman under 40 in good health and CMV-seronegative.

Here the CDR3 reads CAISDGTTSSYEQYF. The CDR3, as DNA: TGTGCCATCAGTGACGGGACTACAAGCTCCTACGAGCAGTACTTC. The V gene is TRBV10-3, the J gene TRBJ2-7; 7 bases fit TRBD2. CDR1 ENHRY and CDR2 SYGVKD come from the germline V gene. This CDR3 is 15 amino acids long. Losses at the gene ends were 3 bases for V and 0 bases for J; bases not matched to a gene: 5.